The clone carrying this T cell receptor (beta chain) turned up a few times. The protocol attached unique molecular identifiers to individual cDNA molecules. TCRdb passed the 5' RACE reads through MiXCR, listing each CDR3 protein once. Among over 45,000 distinct CDR3 sequences listed, more than 9% were seen once. V lost 4 bases, J lost 10 bases, and 6 bases stayed unmatched. This CDR3 comprises 15 residues. The germline gives CDR1 LGHDT, CDR2 YNNKEL (reference sequence). This sample was taken from a study of early T cells in non-severe SARS-CoV-2 infection. Study-level background: Investigators sequenced bulk RNA drawn from unsorted whole blood, and chains remained unpaired.

V gene TRBV3-1 combines with J gene TRBJ2-2, with 13 bases fitting TRBD2. This sequence originates from an adult who was a healthcare worker with PCR-confirmed SARS-CoV-2 infection or an uninfected control (not recorded which). The sample was whole blood. CDR3 amino acids: CASSLLAGGPVELFF. The CDR3 DNA sequence: TGTGCCAGCAGCCTACTAGCGGGAGGGCCTGTGGAGCTGTTTTTT. Full variable domain (remainder filled in from reference TRBV3-1 and TRBJ2-2): DTAVSQTPKYLVTQMGNDKSIKCEQNLGHDTMYWYKQDSKKFLKIMFSYNNKELIINETVPNRFSPKSPDKAHLNLHINSLELGDSAVYFCASSLLAGGPVELFFGEGSRLTVL.